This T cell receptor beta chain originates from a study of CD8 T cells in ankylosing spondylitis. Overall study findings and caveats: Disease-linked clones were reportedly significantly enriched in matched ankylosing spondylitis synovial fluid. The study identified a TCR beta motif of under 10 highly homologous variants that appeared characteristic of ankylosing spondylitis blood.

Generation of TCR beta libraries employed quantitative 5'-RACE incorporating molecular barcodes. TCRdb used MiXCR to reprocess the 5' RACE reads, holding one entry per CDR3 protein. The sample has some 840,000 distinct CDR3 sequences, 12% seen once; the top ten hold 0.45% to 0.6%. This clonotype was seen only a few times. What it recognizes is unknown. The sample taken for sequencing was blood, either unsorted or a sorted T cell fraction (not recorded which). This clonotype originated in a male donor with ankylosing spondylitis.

The DNA for the CDR3 is TGTGCCAGCAGAGACAGAGACCGTACGCAGTATTTT. Encoded protein: CASRDRDRTQYF. The chain carries TRBV6-5 and TRBJ2-3; TRBD1 might be the D (5 bases). The CDR3 extends over 12 amino acids. Germline loops: CDR1 MNHEY, CDR2 SVGAGI. V was pared by 6 bases and J by 8 bases, with 12 bases between.